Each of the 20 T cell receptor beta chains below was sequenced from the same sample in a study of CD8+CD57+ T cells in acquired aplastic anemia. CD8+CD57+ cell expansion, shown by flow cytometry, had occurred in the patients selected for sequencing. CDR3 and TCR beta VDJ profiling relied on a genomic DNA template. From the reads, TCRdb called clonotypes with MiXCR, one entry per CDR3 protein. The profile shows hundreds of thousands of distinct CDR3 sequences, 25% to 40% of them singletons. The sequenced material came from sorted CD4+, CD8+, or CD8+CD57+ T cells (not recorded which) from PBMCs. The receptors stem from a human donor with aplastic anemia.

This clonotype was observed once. The CDR3 region is CASSLLGQGVSGELFF. The CDR3 DNA sequence: TGTGCCAGCAGCTTATTGGGACAGGGGGTATCCGGGGAGCTGTTTTTT. The rearrangement uses TRBV7-3 and TRBJ2-2; TRBD1 agrees at 11 bases. CDR3 length equals 16 residues. From germline, CDR1 is SGHTA and CDR2 FQGTGA. V gave up 2 bases and J gave up 6 bases; unmatched junction bases: 5.

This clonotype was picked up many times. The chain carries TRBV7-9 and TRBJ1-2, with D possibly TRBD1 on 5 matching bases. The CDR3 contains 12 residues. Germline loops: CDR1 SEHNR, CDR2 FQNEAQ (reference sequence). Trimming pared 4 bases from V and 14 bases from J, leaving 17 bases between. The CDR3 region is CASSYQAVGPTF. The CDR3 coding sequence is TGTGCCAGCAGCTATCAAGCCGTGGGGCCTACCTTC.

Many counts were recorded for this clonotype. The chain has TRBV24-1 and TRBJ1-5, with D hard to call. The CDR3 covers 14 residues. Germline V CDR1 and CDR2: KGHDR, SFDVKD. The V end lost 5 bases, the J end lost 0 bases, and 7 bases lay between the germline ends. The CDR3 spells CATSGSYSNQPQHF. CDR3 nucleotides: TGTGCCACCAGTGGCAGTTATAGCAATCAGCCCCAGCATTTT.

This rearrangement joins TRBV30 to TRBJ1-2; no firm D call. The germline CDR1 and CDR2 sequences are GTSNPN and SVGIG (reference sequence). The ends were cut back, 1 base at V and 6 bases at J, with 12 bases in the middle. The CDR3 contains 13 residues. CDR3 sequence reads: CAWSDRRLDGYTF. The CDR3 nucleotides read TGTGCCTGGAGTGACCGACGACTTGATGGCTACACCTTC. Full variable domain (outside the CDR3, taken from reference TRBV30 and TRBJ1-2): SQTIHQWPATLVQPVGSPLSLECTVEGTSNPNLYWYRQAAGRGLQLLFYSVGIGQISSEVPQNLSASRPQDRQFILSSKKLLLSDSGFYLCAWSDRRLDGYTFGSGTRLTVV.

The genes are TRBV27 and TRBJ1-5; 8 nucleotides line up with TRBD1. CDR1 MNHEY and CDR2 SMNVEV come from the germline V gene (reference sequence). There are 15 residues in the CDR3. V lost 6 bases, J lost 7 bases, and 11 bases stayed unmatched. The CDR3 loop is CASSSDRGTGQPQHF. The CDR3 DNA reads TGTGCCAGCAGCTCTGACAGGGGAACCGGACAGCCCCAGCATTTT.

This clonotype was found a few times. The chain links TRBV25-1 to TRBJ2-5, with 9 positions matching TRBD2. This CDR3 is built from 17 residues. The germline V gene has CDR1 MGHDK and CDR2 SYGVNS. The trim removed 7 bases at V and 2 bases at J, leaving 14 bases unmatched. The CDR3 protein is CASKKLGKTSGQETQYF. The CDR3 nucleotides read TGTGCCAGCAAAAAGTTGGGGAAGACTAGCGGTCAAGAGACCCAGTACTTC.

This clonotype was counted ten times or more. The DNA for the CDR3 is TGCGCCAGCAGCCTCTCACAGGGACCTGACTATGGCTACACCTTC. It encodes CASSLSQGPDYGYTF. V and J are TRBV4-1 and TRBJ1-2, with a weak D call TRBD1 (6 bases). Germline V lookup: CDR1 MGHRA, CDR2 YSYEKL. Trimming took off 4 bases at V and 3 bases at J, with 15 bases between the two ends. There are 15 residues in the CDR3.

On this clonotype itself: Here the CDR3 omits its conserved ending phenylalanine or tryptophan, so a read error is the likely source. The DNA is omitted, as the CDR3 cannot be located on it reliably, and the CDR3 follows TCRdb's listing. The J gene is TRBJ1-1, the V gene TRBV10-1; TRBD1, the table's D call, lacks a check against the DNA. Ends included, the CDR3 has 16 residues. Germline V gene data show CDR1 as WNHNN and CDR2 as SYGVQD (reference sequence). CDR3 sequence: CASDTKGTEKNTEAFL.

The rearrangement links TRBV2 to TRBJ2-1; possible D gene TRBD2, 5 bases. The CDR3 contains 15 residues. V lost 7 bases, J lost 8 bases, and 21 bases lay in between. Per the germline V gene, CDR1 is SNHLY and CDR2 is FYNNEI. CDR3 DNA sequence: TGTGCCAGCATTTATAGGGAGAGGCCGGGCTATGAGCAGTTCTTC. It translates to CASIYRERPGYEQFF. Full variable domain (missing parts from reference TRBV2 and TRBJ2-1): EPEVTQTPSHQVTQMGQEVILRCVPISNHLYFYWYRQILGQKVEFLVSFYNNEISEKSEIFDDQFSVERPDGSNFTLKIRSTKLEDSAMYFCASIYRERPGYEQFFGPGTRLTVL.

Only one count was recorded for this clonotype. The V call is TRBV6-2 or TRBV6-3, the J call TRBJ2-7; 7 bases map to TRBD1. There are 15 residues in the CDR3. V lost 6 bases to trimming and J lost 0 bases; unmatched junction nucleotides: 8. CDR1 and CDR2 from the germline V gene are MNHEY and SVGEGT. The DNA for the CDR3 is TGTGCCAGCAGGGTAACCGGGACAGCCTCCTACGAGCAGTACTTC. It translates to CASRVTGTASYEQYF.

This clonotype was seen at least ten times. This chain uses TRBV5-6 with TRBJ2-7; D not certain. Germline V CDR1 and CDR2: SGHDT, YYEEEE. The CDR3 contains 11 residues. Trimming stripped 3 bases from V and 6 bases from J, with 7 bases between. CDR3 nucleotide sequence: TGTGCCAGCAGCTGGTCGGCCGAGCAGTACTTC. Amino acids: CASSWSAEQYF.

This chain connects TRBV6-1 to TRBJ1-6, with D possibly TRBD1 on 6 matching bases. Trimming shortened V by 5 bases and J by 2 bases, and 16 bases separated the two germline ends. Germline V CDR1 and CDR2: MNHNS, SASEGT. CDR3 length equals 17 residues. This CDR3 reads CASSQPEQGPYNSPLHF. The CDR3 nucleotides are TGTGCCAGCAGTCAGCCTGAACAGGGCCCCTATAATTCACCCCTCCACTTT.

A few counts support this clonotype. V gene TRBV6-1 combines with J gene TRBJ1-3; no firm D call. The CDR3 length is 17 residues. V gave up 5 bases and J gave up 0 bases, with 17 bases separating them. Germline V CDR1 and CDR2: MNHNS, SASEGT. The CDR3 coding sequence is TGTGCCAGCAGTACCCGTACCAGGCAACTCTCTGGAAACACCATATATTTT. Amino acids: CASSTRTRQLSGNTIYF.

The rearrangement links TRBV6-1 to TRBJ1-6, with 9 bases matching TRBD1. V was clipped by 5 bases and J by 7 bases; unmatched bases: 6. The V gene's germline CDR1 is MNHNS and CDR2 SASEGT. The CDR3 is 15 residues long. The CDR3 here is CASSPQGQGNSPLHF. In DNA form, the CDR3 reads TGTGCCAGCAGTCCCCAGGGACAGGGAAATTCACCCCTCCACTTT.

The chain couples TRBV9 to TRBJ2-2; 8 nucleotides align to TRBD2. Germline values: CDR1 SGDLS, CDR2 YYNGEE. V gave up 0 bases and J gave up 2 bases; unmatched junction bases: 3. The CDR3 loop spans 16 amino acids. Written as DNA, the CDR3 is TGTGCCAGCAGCGTAGAACTAGCGGTAAACACCGGGGAGCTGTTTTTT. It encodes CASSVELAVNTGELFF.

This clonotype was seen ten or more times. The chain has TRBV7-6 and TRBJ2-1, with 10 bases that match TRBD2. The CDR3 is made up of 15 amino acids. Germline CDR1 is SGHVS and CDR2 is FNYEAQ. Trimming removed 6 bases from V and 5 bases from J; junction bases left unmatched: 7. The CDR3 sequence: CASSPLAGPNNEQFF. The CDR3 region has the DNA TGTGCCAGCAGTCCACTAGCGGGACCTAACAATGAGCAGTTCTTC.

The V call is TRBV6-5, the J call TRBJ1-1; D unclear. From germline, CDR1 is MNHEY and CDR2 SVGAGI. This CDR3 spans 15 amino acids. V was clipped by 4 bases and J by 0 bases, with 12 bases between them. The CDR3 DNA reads TGTGCCAGCAGTTCACTACGGATTATGAACACTGAAGCTTTCTTT. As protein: CASSSLRIMNTEAFF.

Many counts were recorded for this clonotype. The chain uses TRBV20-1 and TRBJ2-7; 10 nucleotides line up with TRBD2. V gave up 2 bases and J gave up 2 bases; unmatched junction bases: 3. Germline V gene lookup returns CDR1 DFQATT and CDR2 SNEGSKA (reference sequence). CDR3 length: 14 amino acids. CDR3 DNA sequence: TGCAGTGCTAGAACTAGCGGGATAACCTACGAGCAGTACTTC. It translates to CSARTSGITYEQYF.

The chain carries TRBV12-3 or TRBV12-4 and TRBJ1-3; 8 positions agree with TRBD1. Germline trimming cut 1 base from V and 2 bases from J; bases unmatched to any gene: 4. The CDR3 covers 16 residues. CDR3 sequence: CASSLGTGMTGNTIYF. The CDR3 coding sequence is TGTGCCAGCAGTTTAGGGACAGGGATGACTGGAAACACCATATATTTT.

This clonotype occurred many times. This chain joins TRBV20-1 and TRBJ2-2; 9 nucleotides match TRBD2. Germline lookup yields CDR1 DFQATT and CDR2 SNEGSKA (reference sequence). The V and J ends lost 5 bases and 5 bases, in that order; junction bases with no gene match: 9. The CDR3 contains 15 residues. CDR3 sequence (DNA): TGCAGTGCTCAACTAGCGGGCAGAGGGACCGGGGAGCTGTTTTTT. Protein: CSAQLAGRGTGELFF.